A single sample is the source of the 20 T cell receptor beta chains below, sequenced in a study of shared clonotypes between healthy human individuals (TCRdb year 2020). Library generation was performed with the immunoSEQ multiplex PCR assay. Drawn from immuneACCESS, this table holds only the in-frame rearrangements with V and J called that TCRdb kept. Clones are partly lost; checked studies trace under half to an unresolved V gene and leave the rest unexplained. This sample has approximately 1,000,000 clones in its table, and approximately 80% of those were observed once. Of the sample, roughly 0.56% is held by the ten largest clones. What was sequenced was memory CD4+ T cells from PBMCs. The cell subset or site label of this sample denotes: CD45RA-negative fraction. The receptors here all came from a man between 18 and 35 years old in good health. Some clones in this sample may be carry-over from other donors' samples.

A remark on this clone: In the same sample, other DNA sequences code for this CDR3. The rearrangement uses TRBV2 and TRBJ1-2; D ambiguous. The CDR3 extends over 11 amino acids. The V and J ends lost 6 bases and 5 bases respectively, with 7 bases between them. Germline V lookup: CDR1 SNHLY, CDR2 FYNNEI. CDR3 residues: CASSVVYGYTF. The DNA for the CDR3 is TGTGCCAGCAGCGTCGTTTATGGCTACACCTTC.

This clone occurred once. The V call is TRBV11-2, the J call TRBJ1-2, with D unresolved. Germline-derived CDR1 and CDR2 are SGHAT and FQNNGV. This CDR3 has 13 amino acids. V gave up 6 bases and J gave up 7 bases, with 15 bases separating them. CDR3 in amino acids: CASRGLGSLGYTF. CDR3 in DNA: TGTGCCAGCAGGGGCCTCGGGTCTCTTGGCTACACCTTC. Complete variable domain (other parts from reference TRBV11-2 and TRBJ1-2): EAGVAQSPRYKIIEKRQSVAFWCNPISGHATLYWYQQILGQGPKLLIQFQNNGVVDDSQLPKDRFSAERLKGVDSTLKIQPAKLEDSAVYLCASRGLGSLGYTFGSGTRLTVV.

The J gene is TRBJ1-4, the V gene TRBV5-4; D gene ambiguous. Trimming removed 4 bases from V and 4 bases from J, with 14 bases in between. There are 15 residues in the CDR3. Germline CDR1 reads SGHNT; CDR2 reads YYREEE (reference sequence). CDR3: CASSPERRGNEKLFF. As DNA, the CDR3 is TGTGCCAGCAGCCCTGAAAGGCGGGGTAATGAAAAACTGTTTTTT.

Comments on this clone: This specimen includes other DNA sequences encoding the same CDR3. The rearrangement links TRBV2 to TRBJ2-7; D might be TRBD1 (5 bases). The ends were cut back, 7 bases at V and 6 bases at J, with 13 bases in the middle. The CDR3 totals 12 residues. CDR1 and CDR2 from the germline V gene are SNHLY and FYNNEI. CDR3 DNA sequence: TGTGCCAGCACCACTACAGGTGCCGAGCAGTACTTC. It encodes CASTTTGAEQYF.

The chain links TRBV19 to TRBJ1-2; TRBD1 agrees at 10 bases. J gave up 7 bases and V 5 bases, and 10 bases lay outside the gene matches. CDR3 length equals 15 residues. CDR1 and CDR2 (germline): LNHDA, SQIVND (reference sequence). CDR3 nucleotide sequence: TGTGCCAGTAGTCCTCGTCCGGGACAGGGGTTTGGCTACACCTTC. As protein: CASSPRPGQGFGYTF.

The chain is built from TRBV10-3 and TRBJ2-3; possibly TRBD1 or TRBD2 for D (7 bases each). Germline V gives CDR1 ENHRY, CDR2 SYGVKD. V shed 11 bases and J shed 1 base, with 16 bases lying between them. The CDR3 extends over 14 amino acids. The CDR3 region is CAAGGAGGTDTQYF. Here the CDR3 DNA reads TGTGCCGCAGGGGGGGCAGGGGGCACAGATACGCAGTATTTT.

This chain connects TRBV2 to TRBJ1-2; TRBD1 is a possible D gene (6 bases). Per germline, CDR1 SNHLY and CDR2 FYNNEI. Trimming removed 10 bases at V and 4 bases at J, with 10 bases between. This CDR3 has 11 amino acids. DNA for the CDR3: TGTGCCACCGGGGACACCTATGGCTACACCTTC. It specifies CATGDTYGYTF.

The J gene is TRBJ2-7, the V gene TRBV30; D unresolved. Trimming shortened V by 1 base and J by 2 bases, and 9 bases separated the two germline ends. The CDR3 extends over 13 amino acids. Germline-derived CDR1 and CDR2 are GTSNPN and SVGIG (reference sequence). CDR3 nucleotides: TGTGCCTGGAGTGGTTCTAGAACCTACGAGCAGTACTTC. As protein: CAWSGSRTYEQYF.

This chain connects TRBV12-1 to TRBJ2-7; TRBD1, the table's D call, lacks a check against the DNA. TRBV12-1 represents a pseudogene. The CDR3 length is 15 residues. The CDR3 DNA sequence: TGTGCCAGCAGCTTTGTTTTAGGGGGTATCTACGAGCAGTACTTC. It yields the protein CASSFVLGGIYEQYF.

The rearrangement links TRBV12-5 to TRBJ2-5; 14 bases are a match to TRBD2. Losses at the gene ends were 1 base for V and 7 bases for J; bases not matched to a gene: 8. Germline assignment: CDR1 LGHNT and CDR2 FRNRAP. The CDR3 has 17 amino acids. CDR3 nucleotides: TGTGCTAGTGGTTTGGACCCGGGACTAGCGGGAGCAGGGACCCAGTACTTC. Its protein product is CASGLDPGLAGAGTQYF.

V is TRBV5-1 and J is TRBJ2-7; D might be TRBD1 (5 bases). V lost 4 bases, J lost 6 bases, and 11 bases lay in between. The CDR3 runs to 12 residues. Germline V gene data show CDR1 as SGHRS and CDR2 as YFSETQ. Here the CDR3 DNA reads TGCGCCAGCAGCCCCGTTCAGGGCGAGCAGTACTTC. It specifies CASSPVQGEQYF.

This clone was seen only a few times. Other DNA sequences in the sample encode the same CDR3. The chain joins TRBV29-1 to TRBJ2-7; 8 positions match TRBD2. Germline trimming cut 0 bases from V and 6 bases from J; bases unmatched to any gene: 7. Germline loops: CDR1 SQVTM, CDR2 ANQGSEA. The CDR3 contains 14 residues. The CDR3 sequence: CSVEDRGGRLEQYF. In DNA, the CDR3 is TGCAGCGTTGAAGATCGGGGGGGGAGACTCGAGCAGTACTTC.

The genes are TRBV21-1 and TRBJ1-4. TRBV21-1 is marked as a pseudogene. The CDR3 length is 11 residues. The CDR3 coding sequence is TGTGCCAGCAGCTCTTGCGAAAAACTGTTTTTT. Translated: CASSSCEKLFF.

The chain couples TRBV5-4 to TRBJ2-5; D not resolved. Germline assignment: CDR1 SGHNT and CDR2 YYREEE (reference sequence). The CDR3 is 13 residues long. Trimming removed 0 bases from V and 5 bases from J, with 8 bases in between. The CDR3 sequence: CASSLGKEETQYF. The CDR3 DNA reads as TGTGCCAGCAGCTTGGGGAAAGAGGAGACCCAGTACTTC.

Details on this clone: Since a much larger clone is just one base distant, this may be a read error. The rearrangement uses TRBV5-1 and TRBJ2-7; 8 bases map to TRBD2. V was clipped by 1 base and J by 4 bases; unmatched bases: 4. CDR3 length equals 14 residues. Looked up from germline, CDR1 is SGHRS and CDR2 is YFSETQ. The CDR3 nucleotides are TGCGCCAGCAGCTTGTTTGCGGGAGGATACGAGCAGTACTTC. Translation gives CASSLFAGGYEQYF.

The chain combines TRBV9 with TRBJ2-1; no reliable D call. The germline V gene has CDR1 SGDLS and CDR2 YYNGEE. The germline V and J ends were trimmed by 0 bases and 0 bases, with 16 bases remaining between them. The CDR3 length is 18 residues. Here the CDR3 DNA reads TGTGCCAGCAGCGTAGGGACCGAGTGGGTGGGCTCCTACAATGAGCAGTTCTTC. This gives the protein CASSVGTEWVGSYNEQFF.

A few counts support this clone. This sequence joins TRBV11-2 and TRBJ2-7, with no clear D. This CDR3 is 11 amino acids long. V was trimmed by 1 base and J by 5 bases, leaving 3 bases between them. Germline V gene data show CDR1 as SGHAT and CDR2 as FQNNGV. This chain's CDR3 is CASSLANEQYF. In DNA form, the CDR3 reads TGTGCCAGCAGCTTAGCTAACGAGCAGTACTTC.

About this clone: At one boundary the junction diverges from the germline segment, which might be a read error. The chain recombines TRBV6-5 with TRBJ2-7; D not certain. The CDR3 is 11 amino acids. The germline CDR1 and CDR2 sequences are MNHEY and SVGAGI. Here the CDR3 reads CASSYGYAQYF. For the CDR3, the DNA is TGTGCCAGCAGTTACGGGTACGCGCAGTACTTC.

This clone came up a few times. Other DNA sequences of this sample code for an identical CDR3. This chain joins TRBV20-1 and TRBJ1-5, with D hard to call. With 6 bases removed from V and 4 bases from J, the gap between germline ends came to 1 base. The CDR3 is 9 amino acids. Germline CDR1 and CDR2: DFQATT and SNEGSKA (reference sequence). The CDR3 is CSANQPQHF. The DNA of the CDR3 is TGCAGTGCAAATCAGCCCCAGCATTTT.

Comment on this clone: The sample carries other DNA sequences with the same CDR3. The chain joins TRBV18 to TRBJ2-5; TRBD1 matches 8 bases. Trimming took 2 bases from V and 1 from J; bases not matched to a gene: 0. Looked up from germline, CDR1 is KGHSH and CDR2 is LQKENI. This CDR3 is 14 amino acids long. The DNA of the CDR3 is TGTGCCAGCTCACCAGGGACAGGCCAAGAGACCCAGTACTTC. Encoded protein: CASSPGTGQETQYF.